Shown below are 2 T cell receptor beta chains from a single sample sequenced in a study of cytomegalovirus exposure and HLA in healthy donors. Vbeta (60) and Jbeta (13) primers were used in the PCR. Data came from immunoSEQ multiplex PCR; TCRdb stores just in-frame clones and leaves some out. The table includes about 170,000 clones, roughly 85% detected once. What was sequenced was PBMCs. These receptors all come from a man between 18 and 29 years old in good health and CMV-seropositive.

The chain joins TRBV19 to TRBJ1-2; D remains ambiguous. The CDR3 has 14 residues. Trimming removed 5 bases from V and 3 bases from J, with 13 bases in between. Per germline, CDR1 LNHDA and CDR2 SQIVND (reference sequence). CDR3 region: CASSSGPPHYGYTF. CDR3 sequence (DNA): TGTGCCAGTAGTTCGGGTCCCCCGCACTATGGCTACACCTTC.

The chain employs TRBV11-3 and TRBJ1-3, with 10 bases that match TRBD1. V was pared by 1 base and J by 2 bases, with 5 bases of the junction left unmatched. Germline loops: CDR1 SGHNT, CDR2 YENEEA. This CDR3 spans 17 amino acids. The CDR3 here is CASSLGAGTGAGNTIYF. The CDR3 nucleotides read TGTGCCAGCAGCTTAGGCGCCGGGACAGGGGCTGGAAACACCATATATTTT.